Shown below are 14 T cell receptor beta chains from a single sample sequenced in a study of T cells in Graves' hyperthyroidism and ophthalmopathy. It was RNA transcripts that yielded the amplified TCR beta CDR3 regions. The HTBI primer set drove a first-round RT-PCR of the TCR CDR3. TCRdb processed the multiplex PCR reads anew with MiXCR; each CDR3 protein has one entry. Of about 510,000 distinct CDR3 sequences in the sample, around 15% were seen once. The material sequenced was blood. The source is a woman in her thirties or forties with Graves' hyperthyroidism.

This clonotype was observed at least ten times. The chain recombines TRBV27 with TRBJ2-7; TRBD2 matches 10 bases. This CDR3 has 15 residues. CDR1 is MNHEY and CDR2 is SMNVEV in the germline V gene (reference sequence). The V segment lost 4 bases and the J segment 5 bases; nucleotides outside the gene matches: 8. CDR3 region: CASSSLAGVLHEQYF. CDR3 coding DNA: TGTGCCAGCAGTTCTCTAGCGGGAGTACTACACGAGCAGTACTTC.

This clonotype occurred a few times. Here the CDR3 reads CASSYIGTGGFSSYNEQFF. As DNA, the CDR3 is TGTGCCAGCAGTTACATAGGGACAGGGGGCTTTAGCTCCTACAATGAGCAGTTCTTC. The V and J genes are TRBV6-6 and TRBJ2-1; 12 nucleotides agree with TRBD1. V shed 2 bases and J 0 bases; nucleotides not matched to a gene: 8. Germline V gene lookup returns CDR1 MNHNY and CDR2 SVGAGI (reference sequence). This CDR3 has 19 amino acids.

This clonotype showed up many times. A read error may produce the germline difference seen at one junction end. The V and J genes are TRBV5-1 and TRBJ2-7; D ambiguous. This CDR3 has 11 amino acids. Germline loops: CDR1 SGHRS, CDR2 YFSETQ. This chain's CDR3 is CASSLEYEQYF. Here the CDR3 DNA reads TGTGCCAGCAGCCTAGAATACGAGCAGTACTTC.

This clonotype showed up many times. This chain connects TRBV6-1 to TRBJ2-1; 7 bases are a match to TRBD1. The CDR3 runs to 18 residues. CDR1 MNHNS and CDR2 SASEGT come from the germline V gene. Trimming at V came to 6 bases and at J to 1 base, leaving 15 bases not matched to a gene. CDR3 protein: CASSRRATQGNSYNEQFF. The CDR3, as DNA: TGTGCCAGCAGCAGACGCGCTACACAGGGGAATTCCTACAATGAGCAGTTCTTC.

Only a few counts were recorded for this clonotype. This chain joins TRBV5-6 and TRBJ1-3; D is ambiguous. The CDR3 runs 15 residues. The germline V and J ends were trimmed by 3 bases and 2 bases, with 12 bases remaining between them. The V gene's germline CDR1 is SGHDT and CDR2 YYEEEE. The CDR3 region is CASSSPVGAGNTIYF. For the CDR3, the DNA is TGTGCCAGCAGCTCGCCGGTCGGGGCTGGAAACACCATATATTTT.

This clonotype was detected ten times or more. The rearrangement links TRBV12-3 or TRBV12-4 to TRBJ2-7; 7 bases agree with TRBD1. The CDR3 spans 15 residues. J gave up 1 base and V 5 bases, and 8 bases lay outside the gene matches. The CDR3, as DNA: TGTGCCAGCAGTGTAGGGACAGACCTGTCCTACGAGCAGTACTTC. It yields the protein CASSVGTDLSYEQYF.

This clonotype was seen repeatedly, ten times or more. The genes are TRBV15 and TRBJ2-5; maybe TRBD2 (6 bases). V lost 0 bases and J 5 bases, leaving 13 bases between the germline ends. Germline V gene lookup returns CDR1 LNHNV and CDR2 YYDKDF (reference sequence). This CDR3 contains 15 residues. CDR3 DNA: TGTGCCACCAGCAGAGATCGGGGGAGTAAGGAGACCCAGTACTTC. Amino acid sequence: CATSRDRGSKETQYF.

The chain is built from TRBV4-1 and TRBJ2-3, with D maybe TRBD2 (6 bases). Per the germline V gene, CDR1 is MGHRA and CDR2 is YSYEKL. Trimming shortened V by 0 bases and J by 4 bases, and 14 bases separated the two germline ends. CDR3 length equals 16 residues. CDR3 residues: CASSQDVGGVADTQYF. The CDR3 DNA is TGCGCCAGCAGCCAAGATGTGGGAGGAGTTGCAGATACGCAGTATTTT.

This clonotype has at least ten counts. The CDR3 is CAIRGQGAATGELFF. The CDR3 coding sequence is TGTGCCATCAGAGGACAGGGGGCTGCCACCGGGGAGCTGTTTTTT. The chain employs TRBV10-3 and TRBJ2-2, with TRBD1 matching 11 bases. CDR3 length equals 15 residues. Per germline, CDR1 ENHRY and CDR2 SYGVKD. The V gene end was trimmed by 6 bases and the J gene end by 4 bases; junction bases not matched to a gene: 4.

This clonotype occurred many times. The chain links TRBV5-6 to TRBJ2-2; perhaps TRBD1 as D (6 bases). Between the trimmed V and J ends, which lost 1 base and 2 bases, there was a span of 9 bases. The germline V gene encodes CDR1 SGHDT and CDR2 YYEEEE. CDR3 length: 15 amino acids. CDR3 nucleotide sequence: TGTGCCAGCAGCTTGTGGACAGAAAACACCGGGGAGCTGTTTTTT. It specifies CASSLWTENTGELFF.

This clonotype was detected only a few times. V is TRBV14 and J is TRBJ2-5; D gene unclear. The V and J ends lost 3 bases and 0 bases respectively, with 14 bases between them. The V gene's germline CDR1 is SGHDN and CDR2 FVKESK. The CDR3 has 16 residues. This chain's CDR3 is CASSHTEKEYQETQYF. The CDR3 DNA is TGTGCCAGCAGCCATACCGAAAAGGAGTACCAAGAGACCCAGTACTTC.

Only a few counts were recorded for this clonotype. This chain joins TRBV6-6 and TRBJ2-7, with D possibly TRBD2 on 6 matching bases. The CDR3 has 13 residues. The V and J ends lost 0 bases and 3 bases respectively, with 6 bases between them. Germline assignment: CDR1 MNHNY and CDR2 SVGAGI (reference sequence). CDR3 DNA sequence: TGTGCCAGCAGTTACTCAGCGGGCTACGAGCAGTACTTC. It yields the protein CASSYSAGYEQYF.

This clonotype was counted ten times or more. The chain uses TRBV2 and TRBJ1-4, with D perhaps TRBD1 (6 bases). The CDR3 extends over 13 amino acids. The V end lost 9 bases, the J end lost 5 bases, and 13 bases lay between the germline ends. Germline CDR1 and CDR2: SNHLY and FYNNEI. CDR3 coding DNA: TGTGCCAGTCTAGGACAGCTAAATGAAAAACTGTTTTTT. It specifies CASLGQLNEKLFF.

CDR3 region: CASSQVGGAGELFF. The CDR3 nucleotides read TGCGCCAGCAGCCAAGTAGGGGGAGCCGGGGAGCTGTTTTTT. The rearrangement uses TRBV4-1 and TRBJ2-2; maybe TRBD1 (6 bases). Germline V gene data show CDR1 as MGHRA and CDR2 as YSYEKL. Trimming left V 1 base short and J 6 bases short, with 9 bases between. The CDR3 extends over 14 amino acids.